These 14 T cell receptor beta chains share one sample of origin, sequenced in a study of blood T cell repertoires in COVID-19. Sequenced by immunoSEQ multiplex PCR; TCRdb stores in-frame clones only, minus some. The sample has roughly 150,000 clones; more than 65% are singletons. The specimen sequenced was peripheral blood. The source of these receptors is a man in his 60s with acute or convalescent COVID-19.

The V call is TRBV9, the J call TRBJ2-2; perhaps TRBD2 as D (5 bases). The CDR3 is made up of 13 amino acids. The V gene lost 3 bases and the J gene lost 7 bases, with 10 bases spanning the gap. The germline CDR1 and CDR2 sequences are SGDLS and YYNGEE. In DNA form, the CDR3 reads TGTGCCAGCAGCGCTGGACTGTACGGGGAGCTGTTTTTT. Its protein product is CASSAGLYGELFF.

V usage is TRBV5-1 and J usage is TRBJ1-1; D is undetermined. Germline assignment: CDR1 SGHRS and CDR2 YFSETQ. CDR3 length: 15 amino acids. Trimming stripped 3 bases from V and 1 base from J, with 13 bases between. This CDR3 reads CASSSGVGKNTEAFF. The CDR3 DNA sequence: TGCGCCAGCAGCTCGGGAGTAGGGAAGAACACTGAAGCTTTCTTT.

The chain has TRBV2 and TRBJ2-5, with TRBD2 matching over 10 bases. V was clipped by 6 bases and J by 5 bases; unmatched bases: 6. Germline V gene sequence: CDR1 SNHLY, CDR2 FYNNEI. The CDR3 length is 14 residues. DNA of the CDR3: TGTGCCAGCAGCTTCGGACTAGCGGTGGAGACCCAGTACTTC. Translation gives CASSFGLAVETQYF.

The chain employs TRBV5-1 and TRBJ2-1; 10 bases fit TRBD2. The length of the CDR3 is 15 residues. The V gene's germline CDR1 is SGHRS and CDR2 YFSETQ. The V and J ends lost 4 bases and 4 bases, in that order; junction bases with no gene match: 5. The CDR3 is CASSTDSGRYNEQFF. Written as DNA, the CDR3 is TGCGCCAGCAGCACTGATAGCGGGAGGTACAATGAGCAGTTCTTC.

J is TRBJ2-2 and V is TRBV5-1; D is unresolved. CDR3 length equals 16 residues. Germline assignment: CDR1 SGHRS and CDR2 YFSETQ. Trimming took off 4 bases at V and 1 base at J, with 14 bases between the two ends. The CDR3 sequence: CASSPLPTVNTGELFF. DNA for the CDR3: TGCGCCAGCAGCCCCCTCCCTACTGTGAACACCGGGGAGCTGTTTTTT. Full variable domain (missing parts from reference TRBV5-1 and TRBJ2-2): KAGVTQTPRYLIKTRGQQVTLSCSPISGHRSVSWYQQTPGQGLQFLFEYFSETQRNKGNFPGRFSGRQFSNSRSEMNVSTLELGDSALYLCASSPLPTVNTGELFFGEGSRLTVL.

The chain combines TRBV7-2 with TRBJ2-5; 12 positions match TRBD2. Germline lookup yields CDR1 SGHTA and CDR2 FQGNSA. The ends lost 0 bases at V and 4 bases at J; junction bases unmatched: 3. There are 16 residues in the CDR3. CDR3 residues: CASSLALAGGGETQYF. In nucleotides, the CDR3 is TGTGCCAGCAGCTTAGCTCTAGCGGGAGGGGGAGAGACCCAGTACTTC.

The V call is TRBV6-5, the J call TRBJ2-7; 9 bases align to TRBD1. The CDR3 has 13 residues. The V gene end was trimmed by 6 bases and the J gene end by 3 bases; junction bases not matched to a gene: 3. Germline lookup yields CDR1 MNHEY and CDR2 SVGAGI. This CDR3 reads CASSWTGDYEQYF. The CDR3 bases are TGTGCCAGCAGCTGGACAGGGGACTACGAGCAGTACTTC.

V is TRBV5-4 and J is TRBJ2-7, with 9 bases aligning to TRBD1. Per germline, CDR1 SGHNT and CDR2 YYREEE (reference sequence). The V gene end was trimmed by 4 bases and the J gene end by 2 bases; junction bases not matched to a gene: 4. The CDR3 runs to 14 residues. CDR3 sequence (DNA): TGTGCCAGCAGCCCCGGGACAGGGCCCTACGAGCAGTACTTC. Protein sequence: CASSPGTGPYEQYF.

The rearrangement links TRBV5-5 to TRBJ2-5; 10 bases match TRBD1. The V and J ends lost 4 bases and 2 bases, in that order; junction bases with no gene match: 5. The CDR3 loop spans 15 amino acids. The germline V gene has CDR1 SGHKS and CDR2 YYEKEE (reference sequence). The CDR3: CASSGRTGGQETQYF. Written as DNA, the CDR3 is TGTGCCAGCAGCGGTAGGACAGGGGGACAAGAGACCCAGTACTTC.

This clone has a single count. V and J are TRBV10-2 and TRBJ1-6; no clear D gene. CDR3 length: 14 residues. CDR1 and CDR2 (germline): WSHSY, SAAADI. V was clipped by 2 bases and J by 6 bases, with 8 bases between them. CDR3 region: CASSEAGGNSPLHF. The CDR3 DNA reads TGCGCCAGCAGTGAGGCAGGTGGTAATTCACCCCTCCACTTT.

As for this clone: At one end, the junction sequence differs from germline, possibly due to a read error. Here the CDR3 reads CASSPGQVEPFF. CDR3 in DNA: TGTGCCAGCTCACCAGGGCAGGTAGAGCCGTTCTTC. This rearrangement joins TRBV18 to TRBJ2-1; unclear D gene. CDR3 length: 12 residues. The germline CDR1 and CDR2 sequences are KGHSH and LQKENI.

This chain links TRBV7-9 with TRBJ2-2; 8 nucleotides line up with TRBD1. The CDR3 covers 15 residues. Germline-derived CDR1 and CDR2 are SEHNR and FQNEAQ (reference sequence). V shed 1 base, J shed 5 bases, and the junction held 3 bases outside the gene matches. The CDR3 here is CASSLEQGATGELFF. Written as DNA, the CDR3 is TGTGCCAGCAGCTTAGAGCAGGGGGCAACCGGGGAGCTGTTTTTT.

In its sample, this clone was seen once. The gene calls are TRBV6-5 and TRBJ2-7; 8 nucleotides line up with TRBD1. Looked up from germline, CDR1 is MNHEY and CDR2 is SVGAGI. This CDR3 is built from 14 residues. J lost 3 bases, V lost 2 bases, and 3 bases had no gene match. The CDR3 is CASSYLGQGYEQYF. The CDR3 DNA sequence: TGTGCCAGCAGTTACCTCGGACAGGGCTACGAGCAGTACTTC.

The V call is TRBV28, the J call TRBJ1-5; the match to TRBD1 covers 7 bases. The ends lost 8 bases at V and 5 bases at J; junction bases unmatched: 9. Per germline, CDR1 MDHEN and CDR2 SYDVKM. The CDR3 spans 14 residues. Here the CDR3 reads CASASGQRHQPQHF. In DNA form, the CDR3 reads TGTGCCAGCGCCTCGGGACAGAGACATCAGCCCCAGCATTTT.